This entry lists 17 T cell receptor beta chains sequenced from one sample in a study of T-cell reconstitution after alpha-beta-depleted transplantation in children. During its preparation, the TCRbeta library received unique molecular identifiers. One entry per CDR3 protein results from TCRdb running MiXCR on the PCR reads. Of approximately 430,000 distinct CDR3 sequences in the sample, about 17% were seen once. This specimen consisted of PBMCs, mostly from graft donor cells, obtained 360 days after TCRalphabeta/CD19-depleted stem cell transplant. These receptors all stem from a boy younger than two who had a stem cell transplant for Wiskott-Aldrich syndrome, so the T cells may come from the graft donor.

This clonotype was counted only a few times. The V call is TRBV6-1, the J call TRBJ2-1; no clear D. This CDR3 is 11 amino acids long. In germline, CDR1 is MNHNS, CDR2 SASEGT. Trimming cost V 6 bases and J 9 bases, with 9 bases left between them. The CDR3 loop reads CASRAAGEQFF. The CDR3 nucleotides are TGTGCCAGCAGGGCGGCCGGTGAGCAGTTCTTC.

The table lists this clonotype with a few counts. The CDR3 loop is CATSGTSNEQFF. CDR3 DNA: TGTGCCACCAGTGGCACTAGTAATGAGCAGTTCTTC. The V call is TRBV24-1, the J call TRBJ2-1, with D perhaps matching TRBD2 (5 bases). In germline, CDR1 is KGHDR, CDR2 SFDVKD. The CDR3 has 12 amino acids. The V and J ends lost 5 bases and 7 bases respectively, with 8 bases between them.

The V call is TRBV7-2, the J call TRBJ2-7, with D perhaps TRBD1 (5 bases). The V and J ends lost 2 bases and 6 bases respectively, with 14 bases between them. The CDR3 consists of 14 residues. Germline V gene data show CDR1 as SGHTA and CDR2 as FQGNSA. This chain's CDR3 is CASSLSPRESEQYF. The CDR3 bases are TGTGCCAGCAGCTTAAGTCCCAGGGAATCCGAGCAGTACTTC.

The genes are TRBV30 and TRBJ2-1, with D possibly TRBD2 on 5 matching bases. V lost 0 bases, J lost 5 bases, and 20 bases lay in between. The length of the CDR3 is 17 residues. Germline V CDR1 and CDR2: GTSNPN, SVGIG (reference sequence). The CDR3 loop reads CAWSVSIKRRTNNEQFF. CDR3 bases: TGTGCCTGGAGTGTAAGTATTAAAAGGAGGACCAACAATGAGCAGTTCTTC.

The chain carries TRBV7-9 and TRBJ2-3, with 8 nucleotides matching TRBD1. The ends lost 1 base at V and 3 bases at J; junction bases unmatched: 9. CDR1 SEHNR and CDR2 FQNEAQ come from the germline V gene (reference sequence). This CDR3 contains 17 residues. The CDR3 bases are TGTGCCAGCAGCTTAGGGAGGACAGGGTATGGAACAGATACGCAGTATTTT. Translating it yields CASSLGRTGYGTDTQYF.

This chain uses TRBV19 with TRBJ2-2; D possibly matches TRBD1 or TRBD2 (5 bases each). Germline CDR1 and CDR2: LNHDA and SQIVND (reference sequence). The CDR3 consists of 13 residues. Trimming took off 9 bases at V and 6 bases at J, with 14 bases between the two ends. CDR3 region: CASSRGVPGELFF. Here the CDR3 DNA reads TGTGCCAGCAGCAGAGGGGTTCCCGGGGAGCTGTTTTTT. The whole variable domain, filled in from reference TRBV19 and TRBJ2-2, reads DGGITQSPKYLFRKEGQNVTLSCEQNLNHDAMYWYRQDPGQGLRLIYYSQIVNDFQKGDIAEGYSVSREKKESFPLTVTSAQKNPTAFYLCASSRGVPGELFFGEGSRLTVL.

Turning to this clonotype: A much larger clone lies a single base off, so this may be a read error. CDR3 bases: TGTGCCAGCAGCCGGGGAAACATTCAGTGCTTC. This translates into CASSRGNIQCF. V gene TRBV3-1 combines with J gene TRBJ2-4; the D is unclear. The germline CDR1 and CDR2 sequences are LGHDT and YNNKEL (reference sequence). The CDR3 contains 11 residues.

The table lists this clonotype with a few counts. The rearrangement uses TRBV5-1 and TRBJ2-1; TRBD2 matches 11 bases. This CDR3 has 15 amino acids. Germline loops: CDR1 SGHRS, CDR2 YFSETQ. With 1 base clipped from V and 5 bases from J, the junction kept 2 bases outside the gene matches. The CDR3 sequence: CASSLRLAGHNEQFF. The CDR3 coding sequence is TGCGCCAGCAGCTTGAGACTAGCGGGACACAATGAGCAGTTCTTC.

This clonotype was seen a handful of times. This chain uses TRBV5-1 with TRBJ1-5; D gene unclear. With 0 bases removed from V and 9 bases from J, the gap between germline ends came to 10 bases. Germline lookup yields CDR1 SGHRS and CDR2 YFSETQ. This CDR3 has 13 residues. CDR3 amino acids: CASSLAGDRPQHF. The CDR3 bases are TGCGCCAGCAGCTTGGCCGGGGATCGGCCCCAGCATTTT.

V gene TRBV27 combines with J gene TRBJ2-7; a weak D match, TRBD2 (5 bases). Germline V CDR1 and CDR2: MNHEY, SMNVEV (reference sequence). The CDR3 extends over 13 amino acids. Deletions cut 1 base from V and 5 bases from J, with 9 bases between. CDR3 residues: CASSLWSGNEQYF. CDR3 in DNA: TGTGCCAGCAGTTTATGGTCCGGGAACGAGCAGTACTTC.

The rearrangement joins TRBV24-1 to TRBJ1-5; D perhaps matches TRBD1 (6 bases). CDR1 is KGHDR and CDR2 is SFDVKD in the germline V gene. This CDR3 contains 14 residues. Deletions cut 0 bases from V and 7 bases from J, with 9 bases between. The CDR3 DNA reads TGTGCCACCAGTGATTTGCCAGGGGACCAGCCCCAGCATTTT. This gives the protein CATSDLPGDQPQHF.

The chain combines TRBV25-1 with TRBJ2-5, with a tentative D call TRBD2 (6 bases). Trimming pared 4 bases from V and 1 base from J, leaving 13 bases between. Germline V gives CDR1 MGHDK, CDR2 SYGVNS. CDR3 length: 15 residues. In DNA, the CDR3 is TGTGCCAGCAGTGGTCCACTAGCTTCCCAAGAGACCCAGTACTTC. Protein product: CASSGPLASQETQYF.

This clonotype was detected only a few times. The chain is built from TRBV6-2 or TRBV6-3 and TRBJ2-2; the D gene could be TRBD1 or TRBD2 (5 bases each). CDR1 MNHEY and CDR2 SVGEGT come from the germline V gene. V gave up 8 bases and J gave up 3 bases, with 16 bases separating them. The CDR3 consists of 15 residues. CDR3 sequence reads: CASYPSGRDTGELFF. CDR3 sequence (DNA): TGTGCCAGCTATCCGTCGGGGCGGGACACCGGGGAGCTGTTTTTT.

This clonotype showed up just a few times. The rearrangement uses TRBV5-1 and TRBJ2-3, with D tentatively TRBD1 (5 bases). This CDR3 has 16 amino acids. Germline V CDR1 and CDR2: SGHRS, YFSETQ. V shed 3 bases and J shed 0 bases, with 14 bases lying between them. Here the CDR3 reads CASSSSPSGSTDTQYF. CDR3 in DNA: TGCGCCAGCAGCTCCTCGCCGTCAGGGAGCACAGATACGCAGTATTTT.

The sample holds a few counts of this clonotype. The genes are TRBV2 and TRBJ1-2, with D unclear. CDR3 length: 13 amino acids. The germline V gene has CDR1 SNHLY and CDR2 FYNNEI. Deletions cut 6 bases from V and 5 bases from J, with 13 bases between. DNA of the CDR3: TGTGCCAGCAGCGACATAGGGAATTATGGCTACACCTTC. This translates into CASSDIGNYGYTF. Looking up the rest from reference TRBV2 and TRBJ1-2 gives the full variable domain: EPEVTQTPSHQVTQMGQEVILRCVPISNHLYFYWYRQILGQKVEFLVSFYNNEISEKSEIFDDQFSVERPDGSNFTLKIRSTKLEDSAMYFCASSDIGNYGYTFGSGTRLTVV.

This clonotype was detected only a few times. The chain links TRBV24-1 to TRBJ2-3, with TRBD2 as a possible D gene (5 bases). The germline gives CDR1 KGHDR, CDR2 SFDVKD. Trimming stripped 4 bases from V and 0 bases from J, with 13 bases between. CDR3 size: 16 residues. Written as DNA, the CDR3 is TGTGCCACCAGTGAATGGAGGAGCTCTAGCACAGATACGCAGTATTTT. It specifies CATSEWRSSSTDTQYF.

This clonotype has a handful of counts. DNA for the CDR3: TGTGCCAGCAGTTCATTCCGGGACACCAATGAGCAGTTCTTC. This translates into CASSSFRDTNEQFF. The chain employs TRBV6-5 and TRBJ2-1; perhaps TRBD1 as D (6 bases). The V gene's germline CDR1 is MNHEY and CDR2 SVGAGI. The length of the CDR3 is 14 residues. With 4 bases removed from V and 6 bases from J, the gap between germline ends came to 13 bases.